This is a list of T cell receptor beta chains from one sample in a study of identifying expanded T cells in peripheral blood. Repertoires were generated with immunoSEQ multiplex PCR, while TCRdb's copy carries only in-frame clones and drops some. Of about 130,000 clones listed, 86% are singletons. Sequencing used blood. The receptors originated from a person aged 18-69 years in good health. Both conserved end residues are part of each CDR3. A D gene is named only where the DNA matches it firmly. The listing skips clone size in some rows; elsewhere it reads once, few, many or a size class.

J gene	clone size	D gene	V gene	CDR3 protein	CDR3 DNA
TRBJ1-3	NA	NA	TRBV5-8	CASSFWDRSSGNTIYF	TGTGCCAGCAGCTTTTGGGACCGAAGCTCTGGAAACACCATATATTTT
TRBJ2-7	NA	NA	TRBV11-2	CASSLVRRHTSYEQYF	TGTGCCAGCAGCTTAGTTCGGCGCCATACCTCCTACGAGCAGTACTTC
TRBJ2-7	once	NA	TRBV18	CASSPRAELTYEQYF	TGTGCCAGCTCACCACGAGCAGAACTGACCTACGAGCAGTACTTC
TRBJ1-2	NA	NA	TRBV7-6	CASSLLPGTAGYTF	TGTGCCAGCAGCTTATTGCCCGGGACGGCCGGCTACACCTTC
TRBJ1-1	NA	NA	TRBV7-8	CASSLENTEAFF	TGTGCCAGCAGCTTGGAGAACACTGAAGCTTTCTTT
TRBJ1-1	once	NA	TRBV7-3	CASSLGTNTEAFF	TGTGCCAGCAGCTTAGGAACGAACACTGAAGCTTTCTTT
TRBJ1-2	NA	NA	TRBV18	CASSPSGIEGGYTF	TGTGCCAGCTCACCGTCCGGGATTGAAGGAGGCTACACCTTC
TRBJ1-5	NA	NA	TRBV2	CASKGEQHSNQPQHF	TGTGCCAGCAAAGGGGAGCAGCATAGCAATCAGCCCCAGCATTTT
TRBJ1-1	NA	NA	TRBV28	CASSPPRGPLTTEAFF	TGTGCCAGCAGTCCTCCCAGGGGCCCTCTGACCACTGAAGCTTTCTTT
TRBJ1-6	few	TRBD1	TRBV7-9	CASREDRENSPLHF	TGTGCCAGCAGGGAAGACAGGGAAAATTCACCCCTCCACTTT
TRBJ1-2	many	NA	TRBV2	CASKGGASYGYTF	TGTGCCAGCAAGGGAGGCGCCTCCTATGGCTACACCTTC
TRBJ1-3	once	NA	TRBV7-9	CASSSREFTTGNTIYF	TGTGCCAGCAGCTCCCGAGAGTTCACCACCGGAAACACCATATATTTT
TRBJ2-2	once	TRBD1	TRBV5-1	CASSWDRAATGELFF	TGCGCCAGCAGCTGGGACAGGGCGGCCACCGGGGAGCTGTTTTTT
TRBJ1-5	NA	NA	TRBV2	CASSERQLQPQHF	TGTGCCAGCAGTGAACGACAGTTGCAGCCCCAGCATTTT
TRBJ2-5	NA	TRBD1	TRBV19	CASRSRDRGETQYF	TGTGCCAGCAGGTCCCGGGACAGGGGGGAGACCCAGTACTTC
TRBJ2-3	NA	NA	TRBV6-4	CASSVEGTDTQYF	TGTGCCAGCAGTGTCGAGGGTACAGATACGCAGTATTTT
TRBJ1-6	NA	NA	TRBV5-8	CASSHRAEALHF	TGTGCCAGCAGTCACAGGGCCGAGGCCCTCCACTTT
TRBJ2-5	once	NA	TRBV15	CATSGKGETGETQYF	TGTGCCACCAGCGGCAAAGGTGAAACCGGGGAGACCCAGTACTTC
TRBJ2-7	NA	NA	TRBV13	CASSRGGGVEQYF	TGTGCCAGCAGCCGGGGTGGTGGGGTCGAGCAGTACTTC
TRBJ2-3	NA	TRBD1	TRBV11-3	CASSSYRGADTQYF	TGTGCCAGCAGCTCCTACAGGGGCGCAGATACGCAGTATTTT